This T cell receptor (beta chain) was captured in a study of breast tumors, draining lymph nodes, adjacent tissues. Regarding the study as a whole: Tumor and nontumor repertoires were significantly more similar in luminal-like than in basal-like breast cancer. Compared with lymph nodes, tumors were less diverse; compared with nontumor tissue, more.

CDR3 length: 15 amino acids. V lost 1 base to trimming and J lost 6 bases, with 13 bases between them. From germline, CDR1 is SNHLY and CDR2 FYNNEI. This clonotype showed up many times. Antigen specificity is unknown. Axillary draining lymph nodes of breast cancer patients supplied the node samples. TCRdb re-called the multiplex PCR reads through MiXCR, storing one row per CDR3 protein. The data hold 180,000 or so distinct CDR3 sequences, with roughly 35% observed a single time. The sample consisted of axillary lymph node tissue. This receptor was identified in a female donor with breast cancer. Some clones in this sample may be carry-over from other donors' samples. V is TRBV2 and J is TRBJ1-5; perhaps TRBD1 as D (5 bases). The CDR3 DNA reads TGTGCCAGCAGTGAAGGTCGGGGGTTCGGTCAGCCCCAGCATTTT. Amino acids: CASSEGRGFGQPQHF.